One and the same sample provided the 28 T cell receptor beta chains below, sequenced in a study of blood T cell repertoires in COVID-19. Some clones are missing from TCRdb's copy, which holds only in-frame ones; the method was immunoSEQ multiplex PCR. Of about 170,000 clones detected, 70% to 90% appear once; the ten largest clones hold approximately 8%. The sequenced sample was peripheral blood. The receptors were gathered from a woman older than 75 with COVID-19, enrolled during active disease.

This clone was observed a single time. CDR3 nucleotides: TGTGCCAGCCTCCGGGGGGGACTAGCGGGACGCCAAAGTAATGAGCAGTTCTTC. Encoded protein: CASLRGGLAGRQSNEQFF. The chain combines TRBV2 with TRBJ2-1; 13 bases agree with TRBD2. The CDR3 totals 18 residues. Germline-derived CDR1 and CDR2 are SNHLY and FYNNEI. V dropped 8 bases and J dropped 7; count of bases not matched to a gene: 17.

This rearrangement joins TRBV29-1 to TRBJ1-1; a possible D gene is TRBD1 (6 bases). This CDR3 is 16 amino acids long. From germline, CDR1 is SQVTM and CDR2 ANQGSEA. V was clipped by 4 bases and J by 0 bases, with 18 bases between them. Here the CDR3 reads CSVVGRDTYMNTEAFF. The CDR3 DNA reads TGCAGCGTTGTTGGCCGGGACACTTACATGAACACTGAAGCTTTCTTT.

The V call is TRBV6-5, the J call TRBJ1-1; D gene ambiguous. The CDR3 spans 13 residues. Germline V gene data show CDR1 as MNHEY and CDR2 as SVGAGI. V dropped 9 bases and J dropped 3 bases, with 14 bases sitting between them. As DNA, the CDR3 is TGTGCCAGTTCGACTATGAGGGACACTGAAGCTTTCTTT. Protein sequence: CASSTMRDTEAFF.

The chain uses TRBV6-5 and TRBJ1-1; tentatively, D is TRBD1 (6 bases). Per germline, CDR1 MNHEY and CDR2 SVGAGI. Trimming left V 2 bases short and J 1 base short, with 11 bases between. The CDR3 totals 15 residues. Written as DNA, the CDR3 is TGTGCCAGCAGTTACAGGCAGGGGACGAACACTGAAGCTTTCTTT. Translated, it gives CASSYRQGTNTEAFF.

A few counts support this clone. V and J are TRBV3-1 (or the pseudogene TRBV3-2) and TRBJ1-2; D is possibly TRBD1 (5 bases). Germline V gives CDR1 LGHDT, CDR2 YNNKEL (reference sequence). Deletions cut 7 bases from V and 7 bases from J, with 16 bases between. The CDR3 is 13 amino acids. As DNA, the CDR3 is TGTGCCAGCACCACCGCGGGGGTTGGTGGCTACACCTTC. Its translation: CASTTAGVGGYTF.

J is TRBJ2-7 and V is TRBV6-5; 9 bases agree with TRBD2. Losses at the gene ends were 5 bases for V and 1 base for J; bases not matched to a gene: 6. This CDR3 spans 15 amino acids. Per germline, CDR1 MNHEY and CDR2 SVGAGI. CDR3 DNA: TGTGCCAGCAGTCATAGCGGGAGCTCATCCTACGAGCAGTACTTC. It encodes CASSHSGSSSYEQYF.

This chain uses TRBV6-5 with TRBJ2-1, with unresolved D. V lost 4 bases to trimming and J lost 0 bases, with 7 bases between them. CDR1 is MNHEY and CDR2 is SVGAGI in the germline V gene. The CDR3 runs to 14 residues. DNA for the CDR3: TGTGCCAGCAGTTCAAGGAGCTCCTACAATGAGCAGTTCTTC. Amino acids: CASSSRSSYNEQFF.

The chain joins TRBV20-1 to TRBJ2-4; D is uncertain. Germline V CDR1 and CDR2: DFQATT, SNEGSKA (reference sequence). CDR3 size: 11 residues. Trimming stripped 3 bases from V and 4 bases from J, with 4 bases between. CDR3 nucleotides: TGCAGTGCTAGCTCGAAAAACATTCAGTACTTC. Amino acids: CSASSKNIQYF.

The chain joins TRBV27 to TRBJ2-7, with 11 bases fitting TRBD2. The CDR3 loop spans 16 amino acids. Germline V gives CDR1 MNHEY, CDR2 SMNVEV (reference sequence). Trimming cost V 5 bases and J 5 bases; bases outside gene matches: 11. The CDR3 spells CASSRVAGGPRDEQYF. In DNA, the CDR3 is TGTGCCAGCAGTCGCGTAGCGGGAGGGCCAAGGGACGAGCAGTACTTC.

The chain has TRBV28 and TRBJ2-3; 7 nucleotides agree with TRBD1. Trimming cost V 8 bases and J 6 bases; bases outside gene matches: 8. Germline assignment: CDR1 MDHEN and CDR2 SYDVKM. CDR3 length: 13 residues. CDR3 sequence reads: CASRDSVADTQYF. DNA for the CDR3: TGTGCCAGCCGGGACAGCGTCGCCGATACGCAGTATTTT.

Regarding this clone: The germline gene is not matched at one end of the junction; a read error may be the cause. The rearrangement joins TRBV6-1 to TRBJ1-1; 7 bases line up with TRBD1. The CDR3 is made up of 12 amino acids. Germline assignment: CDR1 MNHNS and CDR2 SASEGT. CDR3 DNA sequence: TGTGCCAGCAGTGAAAGGGTAGGGGGCGTTACCTTT. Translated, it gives CASSERVGGVTF.

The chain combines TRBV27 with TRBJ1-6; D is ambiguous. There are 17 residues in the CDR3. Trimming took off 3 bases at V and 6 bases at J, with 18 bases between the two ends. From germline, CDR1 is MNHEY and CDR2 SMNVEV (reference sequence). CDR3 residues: CASSFPRGGERNSPLHF. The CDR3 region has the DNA TGTGCCAGCAGTTTTCCGCGAGGCGGGGAACGTAATTCACCCCTCCACTTT.

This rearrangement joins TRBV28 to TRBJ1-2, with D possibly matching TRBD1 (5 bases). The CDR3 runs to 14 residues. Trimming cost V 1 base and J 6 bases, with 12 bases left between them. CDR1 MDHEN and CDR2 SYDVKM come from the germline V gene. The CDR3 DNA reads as TGTGCCAGCAGTTTATCCCCAAGGGGCGATGGCTACACCTTC. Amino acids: CASSLSPRGDGYTF.

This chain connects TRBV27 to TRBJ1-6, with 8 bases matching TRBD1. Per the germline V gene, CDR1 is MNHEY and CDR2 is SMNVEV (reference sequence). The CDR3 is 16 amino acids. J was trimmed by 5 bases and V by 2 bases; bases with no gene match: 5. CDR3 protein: CASSLQGQVHNSPLHF. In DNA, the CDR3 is TGTGCCAGCAGTTTACAGGGACAGGTTCATAATTCACCCCTCCACTTT.

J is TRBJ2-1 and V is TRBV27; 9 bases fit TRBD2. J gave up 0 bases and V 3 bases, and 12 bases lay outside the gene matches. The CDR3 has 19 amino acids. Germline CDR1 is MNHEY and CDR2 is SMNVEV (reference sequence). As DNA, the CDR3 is TGTGCCAGCAGTTTCTCCCCGGACGGCGGGGGGGCCTCCTACAATGAGCAGTTCTTC. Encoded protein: CASSFSPDGGGASYNEQFF.

In nucleotides, the CDR3 is TGTGCCAGCAGCCAAGGATCCGGGGTCCGGTACTTC. The encoded protein is CASSQGSGVRYF. J is TRBJ2-7 and V is TRBV3-1 (or the pseudogene TRBV3-2); maybe TRBD2 (5 bases). Trimming cost V 1 base and J 12 bases, with 13 bases left between them. The germline CDR1 and CDR2 sequences are LGHDT and YNNKEL (reference sequence). The CDR3 is made up of 12 amino acids.

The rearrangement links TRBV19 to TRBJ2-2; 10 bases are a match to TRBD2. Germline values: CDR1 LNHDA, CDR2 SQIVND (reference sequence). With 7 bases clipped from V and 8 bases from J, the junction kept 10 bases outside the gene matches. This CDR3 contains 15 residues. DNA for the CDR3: TGTGCCAGTACCCGGCTAGCGGGGGCCGAGGGGGAGCTGTTTTTT. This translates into CASTRLAGAEGELFF.

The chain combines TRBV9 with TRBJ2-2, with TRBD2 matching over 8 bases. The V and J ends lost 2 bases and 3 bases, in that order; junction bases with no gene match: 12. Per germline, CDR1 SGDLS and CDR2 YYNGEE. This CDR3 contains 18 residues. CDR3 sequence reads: CASSVPRGGRSDTGELFF. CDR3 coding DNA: TGTGCCAGCAGCGTCCCCCGCGGCGGGAGGTCGGACACCGGGGAGCTGTTTTTT.

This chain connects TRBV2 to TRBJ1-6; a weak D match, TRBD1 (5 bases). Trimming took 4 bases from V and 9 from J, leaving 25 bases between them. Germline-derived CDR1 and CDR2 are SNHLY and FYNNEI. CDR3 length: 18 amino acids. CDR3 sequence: CASSAMEGGAQRGSPLHF. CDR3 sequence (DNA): TGTGCCAGCAGTGCGATGGAGGGAGGGGCCCAGAGGGGTTCACCCCTCCACTTT.

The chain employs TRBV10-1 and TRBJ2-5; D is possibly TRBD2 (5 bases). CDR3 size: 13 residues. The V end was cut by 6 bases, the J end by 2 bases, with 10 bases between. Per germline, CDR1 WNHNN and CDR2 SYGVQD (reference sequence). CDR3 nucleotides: TGCGCCAGCAGCCGGACTCGTCAAGAGACCCAGTACTTC. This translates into CASSRTRQETQYF.

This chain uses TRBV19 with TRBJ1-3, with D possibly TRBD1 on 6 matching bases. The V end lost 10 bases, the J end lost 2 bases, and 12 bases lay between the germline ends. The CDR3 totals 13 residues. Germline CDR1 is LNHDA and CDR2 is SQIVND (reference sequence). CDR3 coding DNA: TGTGCCACCTTACAGGGCCCTGGAAACACCATATATTTT. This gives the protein CATLQGPGNTIYF.

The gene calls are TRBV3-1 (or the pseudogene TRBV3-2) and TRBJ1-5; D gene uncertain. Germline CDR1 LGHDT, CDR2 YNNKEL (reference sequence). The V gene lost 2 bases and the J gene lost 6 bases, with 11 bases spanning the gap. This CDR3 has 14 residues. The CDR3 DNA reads TGTGCCAGCAGCCAAACCCGGGAGGCTCAGCCCCAGCATTTT. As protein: CASSQTREAQPQHF.

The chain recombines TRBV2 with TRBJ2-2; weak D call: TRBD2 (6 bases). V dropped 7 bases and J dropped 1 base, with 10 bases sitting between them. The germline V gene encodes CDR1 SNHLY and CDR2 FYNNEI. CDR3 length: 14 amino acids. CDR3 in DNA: TGTGCCAGCACTCTGACTAGGAACACCGGGGAGCTGTTTTTT. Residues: CASTLTRNTGELFF.

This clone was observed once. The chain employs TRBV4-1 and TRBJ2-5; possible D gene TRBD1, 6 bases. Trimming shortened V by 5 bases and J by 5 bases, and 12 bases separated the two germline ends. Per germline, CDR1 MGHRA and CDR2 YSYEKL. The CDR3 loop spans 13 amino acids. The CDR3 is CASSWQGSETQYF. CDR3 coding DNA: TGCGCCAGCAGCTGGCAGGGGAGCGAGACCCAGTACTTC.

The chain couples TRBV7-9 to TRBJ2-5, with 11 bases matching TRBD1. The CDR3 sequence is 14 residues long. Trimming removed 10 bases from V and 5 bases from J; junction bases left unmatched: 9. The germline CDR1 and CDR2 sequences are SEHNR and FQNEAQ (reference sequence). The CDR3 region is CATAWDRGFETQYF. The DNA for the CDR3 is TGTGCCACCGCGTGGGACAGGGGGTTTGAGACCCAGTACTTC.

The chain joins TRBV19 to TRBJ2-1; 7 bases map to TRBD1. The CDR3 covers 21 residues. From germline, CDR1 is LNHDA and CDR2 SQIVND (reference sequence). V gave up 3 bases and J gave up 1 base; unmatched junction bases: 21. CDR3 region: CASSMFPAYLRTGVSYNEQFF. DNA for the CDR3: TGTGCCAGTAGTATGTTCCCAGCTTACCTACGTACAGGGGTATCCTACAATGAGCAGTTCTTC.

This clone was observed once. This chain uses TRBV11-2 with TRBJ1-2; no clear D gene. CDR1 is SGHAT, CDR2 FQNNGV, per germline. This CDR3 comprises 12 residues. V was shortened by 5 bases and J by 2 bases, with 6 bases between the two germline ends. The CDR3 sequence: CASSNSNYGYTF. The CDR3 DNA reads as TGTGCCAGCAGCAACAGCAACTATGGCTACACCTTC.

This CDR3 is CASSYSQGSQPQHF. The CDR3 coding sequence is TGTGCCAGCAGTTATTCACAGGGTAGTCAGCCCCAGCATTTT. The chain couples TRBV6-5 to TRBJ1-5, with D maybe TRBD1 (6 bases). The V gene lost 3 bases and the J gene lost 6 bases, with 12 bases spanning the gap. CDR1 and CDR2 (germline): MNHEY, SVGAGI. The CDR3 runs 14 residues.